This TCR beta chain was identified during a study of blood T cell repertoires in COVID-19. Study-wide context: Donors in the United States, Italy and Spain gave samples during acute or convalescent COVID-19.

Only in-frame clones appear in the TCRdb table, and some are missing; sequencing was by immunoSEQ multiplex PCR. The table has roughly 33,000 clones, almost 90% seen once. The J segment lost 4 bases and the V segment lost 4 bases, leaving 7 bases of the junction unmatched. In germline, CDR1 is SGHTA, CDR2 FQGNSA. CDR3 length: 14 amino acids. This chain joins TRBV7-2 and TRBJ2-7, with TRBD2 matching over 7 bases. The clonotype was recovered from a human donor in a cohort sampled during active COVID-19. The source material was peripheral blood. The CDR3 loop reads CASSSGLVSYEQYF. In DNA, the CDR3 is TGTGCCAGCAGCTCCGGACTAGTTAGTTACGAGCAGTACTTC.